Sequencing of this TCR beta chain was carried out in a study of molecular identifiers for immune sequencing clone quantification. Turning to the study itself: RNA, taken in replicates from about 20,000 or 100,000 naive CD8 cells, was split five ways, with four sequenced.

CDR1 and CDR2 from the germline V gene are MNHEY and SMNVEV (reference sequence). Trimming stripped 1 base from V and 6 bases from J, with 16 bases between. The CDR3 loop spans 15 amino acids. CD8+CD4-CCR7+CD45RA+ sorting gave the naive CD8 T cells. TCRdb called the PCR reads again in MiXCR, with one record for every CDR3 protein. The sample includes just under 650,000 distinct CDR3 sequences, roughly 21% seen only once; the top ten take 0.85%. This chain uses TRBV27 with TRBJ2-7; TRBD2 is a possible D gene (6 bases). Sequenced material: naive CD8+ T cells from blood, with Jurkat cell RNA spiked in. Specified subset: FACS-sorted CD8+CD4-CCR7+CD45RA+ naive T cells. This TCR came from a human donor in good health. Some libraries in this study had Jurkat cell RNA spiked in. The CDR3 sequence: CASSLLSGSASEQYF. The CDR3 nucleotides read TGTGCCAGCAGTTTATTATCCGGGAGTGCATCCGAGCAGTACTTC.